Given below is one T cell receptor beta chain in context. Its cognate antigen is unknown. The data belong to a study of OX40 agonist ivuxolimab in advanced cancers. Overall study context: Patients were roughly 83% male with ages roughly 23 to 85, mean about 60. Findings of the study overall: The average count of expanded clones was higher among CD8+ T cells than among CD4+. CD4+ and CD8+ T cells in blood underwent clonal expansion by week 6 at 0.1 to 3.0 mg/kg. Clonal expansion among partial responders at 0.1-3.0 mg/kg ranked near the lowest.

Here immunoSEQ multiplex PCR was the method, and the copy in TCRdb shows in-frame clones only, minus some. This sample has about 110,000 clones, with about 91% found just once. With 11 bases removed from V and 7 bases from J, the gap between germline ends came to 24 bases. The germline V gene has CDR1 LNHDA and CDR2 SQIVND (reference sequence). The CDR3 covers 15 residues. The sequencing here drew on CD4+ or CD8+ T cells sorted from blood, taken in a trial of the OX40 agonist ivuxolimab. The rearrangement joins TRBV19 to TRBJ1-5; D unclear. The source is an adult with an advanced solid tumor such as melanoma, head and neck, liver or kidney cancer. CDR3 residues: CASVDAGGIGQPQHF. The CDR3 DNA sequence: TGTGCCTCAGTAGACGCGGGAGGGATAGGGCAGCCCCAGCATTTT.